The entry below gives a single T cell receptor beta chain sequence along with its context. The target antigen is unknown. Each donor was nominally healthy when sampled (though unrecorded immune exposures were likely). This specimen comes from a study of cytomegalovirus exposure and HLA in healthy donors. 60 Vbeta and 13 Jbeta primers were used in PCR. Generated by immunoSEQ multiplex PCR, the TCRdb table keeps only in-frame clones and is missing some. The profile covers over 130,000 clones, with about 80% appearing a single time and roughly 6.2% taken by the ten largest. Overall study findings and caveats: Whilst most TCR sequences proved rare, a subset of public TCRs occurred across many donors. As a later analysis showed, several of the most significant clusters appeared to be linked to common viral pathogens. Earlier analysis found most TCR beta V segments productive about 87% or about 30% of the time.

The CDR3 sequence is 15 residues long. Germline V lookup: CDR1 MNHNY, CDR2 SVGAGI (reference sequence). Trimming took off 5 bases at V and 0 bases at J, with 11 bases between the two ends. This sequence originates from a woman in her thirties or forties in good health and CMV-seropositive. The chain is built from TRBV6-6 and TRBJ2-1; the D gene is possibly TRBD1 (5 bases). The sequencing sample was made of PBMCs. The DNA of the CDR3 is TGTGCCAGCAGTAGAGACAGTAGCTCCTACAATGAGCAGTTCTTC. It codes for CASSRDSSSYNEQFF.